The entry below gives a single T cell receptor (beta chain) sequence along with its context. Researchers ran the PCR with 60 Vbeta and 13 Jbeta primers. TCRdb keeps only in-frame clones here, not all; method: immunoSEQ multiplex PCR. The table has some 170,000 clones, 75% to 80% seen once. The entry originates in a study of cytomegalovirus exposure and HLA in healthy donors. Study background: Genotyping of nearly 400 donors showed that approximately 83% belonged to the Caucasian-associated ancestry cluster.

The CDR3 totals 14 residues. The V gene lost 6 bases and the J gene lost 3 bases, with 15 bases spanning the gap. Germline V CDR1 and CDR2: LNHDA, SQIVND (reference sequence). The sequenced sample consisted of PBMCs. This TCR derives from a middle-aged man in good health and CMV-seropositive. The chain combines TRBV19 with TRBJ2-7; maybe TRBD1 (5 bases). The CDR3, as DNA: TGTGCCAGTAGCTCCACGACCCAGGGCTACGAGCAGTACTTC. Protein sequence: CASSSTTQGYEQYF.